This TCR beta chain was retrieved from a study of CD8 T cells in Susac syndrome. When the RNA was reverse transcribed, random hexamers were used with an input of roughly 0.45 to 1 ug. By means of immunoSEQ multiplex PCR, TCR beta CDR3 spanning 54 Vbeta and 13 Jbeta underwent amplification. TCRdb called the immunoSEQ multiplex PCR reads again in MiXCR, with one record for every CDR3 protein. The sample has fewer than 350,000 distinct CDR3 sequences, 75% to 90% seen once. Sequencing of TCR beta, carried out with a high-throughput approach, was applied to CD8+ and CD4+ T cells from the blood. TEMRA cells were FACS-enriched, and CD8+ and CD4+ T cells were isolated negatively. Trimming cost V 1 base and J 3 bases; bases outside gene matches: 0. The CDR3 covers 13 residues. CDR1 and CDR2 (germline): SGHVS, FQNEAQ.

The sequencing sample was made of CD8+ T cells from PBMCs. The sequence derives from a human donor with multiple sclerosis. The chain links TRBV7-8 to TRBJ2-7, with TRBD2 matching 7 bases. The DNA for the CDR3 is TGTGCCAGCAGCTTAGGGGACTACTACGAGCAGTACTTC. Translation: CASSLGDYYEQYF.